The sequence of this T cell receptor beta chain was determined in a study of T cell repertoires in cytomegalovirus infection. The overall study: TCR beta signatures that were public indicated CMV infection and matching HLA type. Study observations and caveats: Public TCR beta family frequency separated CMV-and-HLA carriers, including in an independent cohort.

TCRdb reprocessed the reads with MiXCR, giving one entry per CDR3 protein. The data show approximately 500,000 distinct CDR3 sequences, 11% seen once. About this clonotype itself: Its antigen is currently unknown.

Sequences were obtained from PBMCs. This receptor was taken from a human donor in good health (CMV status not recorded). Some clones in this sample may be carry-over from other donors' samples.

DNA of the CDR3: TGCAGTGCTAGACCCGGGGGGGAAGACACTGAAGCTTTCTTT. Encoded protein: CSARPGGEDTEAFF. This rearrangement joins TRBV20-1 to TRBJ1-1; tentatively, D is TRBD1 (5 bases). Germline CDR1 and CDR2: DFQATT and SNEGSKA (reference sequence). The CDR3 runs to 14 residues. Between the trimmed V and J ends, which lost 2 bases and 3 bases, there was a span of 13 bases.